This TCR beta chain was identified in a study of control samples from healthy donors and cancer patients. Per germline, CDR1 SNHLY and CDR2 FYNNEI. The CDR3 consists of 14 residues. The V end was cut by 2 bases, the J end by 10 bases, with 12 bases between. TCRdb's copy holds only in-frame clones and misses some; the assay was immunoSEQ multiplex PCR. The table shows about 140,000 clones, with 92% occurring only once. The chain joins TRBV2 to TRBJ1-6; no reliable D call. Sequencing was carried out using blood. The source of this sequence is a man aged 25 to 40 in good health. The CDR3 protein is CASSESQLGSPLHF. The CDR3 DNA reads TGTGCCAGCAGTGAATCCCAGTTGGGATCACCCCTCCACTTT.